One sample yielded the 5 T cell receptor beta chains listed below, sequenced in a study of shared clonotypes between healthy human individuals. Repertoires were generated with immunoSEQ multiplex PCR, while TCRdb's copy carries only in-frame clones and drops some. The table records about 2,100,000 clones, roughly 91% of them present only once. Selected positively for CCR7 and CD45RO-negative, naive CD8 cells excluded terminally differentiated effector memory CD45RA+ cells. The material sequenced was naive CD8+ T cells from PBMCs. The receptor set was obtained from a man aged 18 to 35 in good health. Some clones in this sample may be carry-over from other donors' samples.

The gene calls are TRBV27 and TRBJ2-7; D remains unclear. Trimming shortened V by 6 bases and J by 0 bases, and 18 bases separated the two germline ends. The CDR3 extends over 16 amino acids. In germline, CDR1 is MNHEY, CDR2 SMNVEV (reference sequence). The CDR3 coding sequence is TGTGCCAGCAGCAGCTGGCCGAGGCTAAGCTCCTACGAGCAGTACTTC. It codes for CASSSWPRLSSYEQYF.

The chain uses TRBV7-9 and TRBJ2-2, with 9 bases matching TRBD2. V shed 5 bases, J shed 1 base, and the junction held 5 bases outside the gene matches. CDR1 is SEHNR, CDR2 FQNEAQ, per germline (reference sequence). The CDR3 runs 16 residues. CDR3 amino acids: CASSAQAGGNTGELFF. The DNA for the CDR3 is TGTGCCAGCAGCGCCCAAGCGGGAGGGAACACCGGGGAGCTGTTTTTT.

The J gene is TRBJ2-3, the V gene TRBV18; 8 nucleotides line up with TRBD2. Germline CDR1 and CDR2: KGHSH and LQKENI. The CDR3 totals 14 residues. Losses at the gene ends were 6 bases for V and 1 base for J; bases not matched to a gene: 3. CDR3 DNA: TGTGCCAGCTCCTCGGGAGGGGGCACAGATACGCAGTATTTT. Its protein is CASSSGGGTDTQYF.

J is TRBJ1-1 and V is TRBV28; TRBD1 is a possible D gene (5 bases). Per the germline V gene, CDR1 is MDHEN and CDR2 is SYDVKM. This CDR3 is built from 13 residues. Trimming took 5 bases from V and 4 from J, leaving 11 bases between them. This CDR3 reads CASSMTASTEAFF. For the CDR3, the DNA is TGTGCCAGCAGTATGACAGCAAGCACTGAAGCTTTCTTT.

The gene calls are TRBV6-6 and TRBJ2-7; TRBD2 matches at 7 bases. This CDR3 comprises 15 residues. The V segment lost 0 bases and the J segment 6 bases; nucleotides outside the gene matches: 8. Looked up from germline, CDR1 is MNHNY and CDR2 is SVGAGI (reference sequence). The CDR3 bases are TGTGCCAGCAGTTACTCTTCCCCTCCGGGGGGCGAGCAGTACTTC. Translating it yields CASSYSSPPGGEQYF.